Each of the 5 T cell receptor beta chains below was sequenced from the same sample in a study of Ad26.COV2.S vaccination and SARS-CoV-2 variants. Using immunoSEQ multiplex PCR, the repertoire was profiled, and TCRdb retains in-frame clones only, with some absent. The sample lists almost 400,000 clones, about 88% occurring once. Treatment defined: about 20 received Ad26.COV2.S at low or high dose, single or two shots; 5 received placebo; per-sample allocation not given. Each sample was drawn 63 days after the first injection (of vaccine or placebo). The sample in question was peripheral blood, obtained in a trial of Ad26.COV2.S vaccine versus placebo. The source of these receptors is a person aged 18-60 years who received the Ad26.COV2.S COVID-19 vaccine or a placebo.

The V and J genes are TRBV28 and TRBJ2-7; perhaps TRBD2 as D (5 bases). This CDR3 region has 12 residues. The germline gives CDR1 MDHEN, CDR2 SYDVKM. V lost 4 bases to trimming and J lost 6 bases, with 10 bases between them. This CDR3 reads CASSSGVLEQYF. CDR3 DNA: TGTGCCAGCAGTTCCGGGGTTCTCGAGCAGTACTTC.

This clone appeared a few times. The chain links TRBV4-2 to TRBJ1-5, with 9 bases aligning to TRBD1. The CDR3 is 17 amino acids. Per the germline V gene, CDR1 is LGHNA and CDR2 is YNFKEQ. V was pared by 1 base and J by 4 bases, with 8 bases of the junction left unmatched. The CDR3 is CASSQVTGDRANQPQHF. The CDR3 DNA follows: TGTGCCAGCAGCCAAGTCACGGGGGACAGGGCGAATCAGCCCCAGCATTTT.

The chain recombines TRBV30 with TRBJ2-7; D possibly uses TRBD1 or TRBD2 (5 bases each). The CDR3 has 12 residues. Between the trimmed V and J ends, which lost 7 bases and 2 bases, there was a span of 12 bases. Germline assignment: CDR1 GTSNPN and CDR2 SVGIG (reference sequence). The CDR3 DNA reads as TGTGCCTCACGAGGGGACGCCTACGAGCAGTACTTC. Protein sequence: CASRGDAYEQYF.

As DNA, the CDR3 is TGTGCCAGCAGTTGGGGAAATCAGCCCCAGCATTTT. Protein: CASSWGNQPQHF. The V gene is TRBV27, the J gene TRBJ1-5; D unresolved. Germline assignment: CDR1 MNHEY and CDR2 SMNVEV (reference sequence). The CDR3 totals 12 residues. Trimming pared 4 bases from V and 4 bases from J, leaving 5 bases between.

This chain uses TRBV2 with TRBJ2-2, with TRBD2 as a possible D gene (5 bases). The V end lost 6 bases, the J end lost 0 bases, and 8 bases lay between the germline ends. This CDR3 spans 14 amino acids. The germline CDR1 and CDR2 sequences are SNHLY and FYNNEI. The CDR3 DNA reads TGTGCCAGCAGGGACTTCGCGAACACCGGGGAGCTGTTTTTT. Its translation: CASRDFANTGELFF.